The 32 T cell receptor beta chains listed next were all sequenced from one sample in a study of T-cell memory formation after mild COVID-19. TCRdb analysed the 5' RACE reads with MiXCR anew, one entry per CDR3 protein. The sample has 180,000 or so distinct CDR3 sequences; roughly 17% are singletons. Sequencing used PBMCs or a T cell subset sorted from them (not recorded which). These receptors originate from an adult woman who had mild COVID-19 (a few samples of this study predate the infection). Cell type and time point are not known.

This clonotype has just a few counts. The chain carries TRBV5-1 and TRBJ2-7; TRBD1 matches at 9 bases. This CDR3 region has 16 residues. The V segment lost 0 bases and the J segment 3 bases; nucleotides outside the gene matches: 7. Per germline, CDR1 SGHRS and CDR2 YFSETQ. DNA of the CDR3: TGCGCCAGCAGCTTGGCCGGACAGGGGACACTCTACGAGCAGTACTTC. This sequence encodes CASSLAGQGTLYEQYF.

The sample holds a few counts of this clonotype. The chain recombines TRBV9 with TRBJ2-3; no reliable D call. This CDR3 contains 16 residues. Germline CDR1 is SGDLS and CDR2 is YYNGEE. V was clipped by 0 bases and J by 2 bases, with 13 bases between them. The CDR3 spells CASSVGPQPSTDTQYF. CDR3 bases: TGTGCCAGCAGCGTAGGGCCCCAGCCGTCCACAGATACGCAGTATTTT.

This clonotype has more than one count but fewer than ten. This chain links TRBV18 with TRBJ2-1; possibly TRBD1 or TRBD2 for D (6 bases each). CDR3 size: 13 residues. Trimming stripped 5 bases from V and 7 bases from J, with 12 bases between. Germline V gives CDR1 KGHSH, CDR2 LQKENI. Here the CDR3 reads CASSSTGTNEQFF. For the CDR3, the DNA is TGTGCCAGCTCATCAACAGGGACTAATGAGCAGTTCTTC.

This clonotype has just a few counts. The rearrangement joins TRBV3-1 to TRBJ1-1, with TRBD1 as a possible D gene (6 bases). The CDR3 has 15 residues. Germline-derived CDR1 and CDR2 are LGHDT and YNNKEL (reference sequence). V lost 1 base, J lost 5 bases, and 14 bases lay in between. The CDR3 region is CASSQAAGARTEAFF. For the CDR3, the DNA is TGTGCCAGCAGCCAAGCGGCAGGGGCGAGAACTGAAGCTTTCTTT.

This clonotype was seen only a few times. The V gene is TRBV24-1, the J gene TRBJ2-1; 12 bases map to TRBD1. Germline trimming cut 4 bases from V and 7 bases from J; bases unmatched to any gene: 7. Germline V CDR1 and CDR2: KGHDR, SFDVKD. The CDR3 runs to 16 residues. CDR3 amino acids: CATSDQGQGASNEQFF. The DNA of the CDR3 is TGTGCCACCAGTGACCAGGGACAGGGGGCTAGTAATGAGCAGTTCTTC.

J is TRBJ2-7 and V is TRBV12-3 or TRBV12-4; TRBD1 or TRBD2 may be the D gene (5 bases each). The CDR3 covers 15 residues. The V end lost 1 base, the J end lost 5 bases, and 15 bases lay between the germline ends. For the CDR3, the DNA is TGTGCCAGCAGTTTAGGGATGGCAGGGAGCGACGAGCAGTACTTC. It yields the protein CASSLGMAGSDEQYF.

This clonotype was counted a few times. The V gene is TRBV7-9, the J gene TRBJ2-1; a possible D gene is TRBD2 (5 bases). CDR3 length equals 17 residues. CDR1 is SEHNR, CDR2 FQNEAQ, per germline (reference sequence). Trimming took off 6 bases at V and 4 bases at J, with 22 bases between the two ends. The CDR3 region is CASRPPHSVSTYNEQFF. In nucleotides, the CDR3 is TGTGCCAGCAGGCCACCTCATAGCGTGTCGACGTACAATGAGCAGTTCTTC.

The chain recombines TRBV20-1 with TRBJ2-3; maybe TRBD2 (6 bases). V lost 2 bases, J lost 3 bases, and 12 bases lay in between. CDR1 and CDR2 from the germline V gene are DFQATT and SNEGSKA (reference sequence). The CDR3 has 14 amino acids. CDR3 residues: CSARRVSGTDTQYF. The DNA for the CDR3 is TGCAGTGCTAGACGGGTTAGCGGAACAGATACGCAGTATTTT.

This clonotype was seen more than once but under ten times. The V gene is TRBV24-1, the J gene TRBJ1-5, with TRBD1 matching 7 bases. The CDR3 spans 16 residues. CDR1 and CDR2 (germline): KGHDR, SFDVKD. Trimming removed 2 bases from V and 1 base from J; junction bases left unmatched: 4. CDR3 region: CATSDSGRGSNQPQHF. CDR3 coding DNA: TGTGCCACCAGTGATTCTGGCAGGGGGAGCAATCAGCCCCAGCATTTT.

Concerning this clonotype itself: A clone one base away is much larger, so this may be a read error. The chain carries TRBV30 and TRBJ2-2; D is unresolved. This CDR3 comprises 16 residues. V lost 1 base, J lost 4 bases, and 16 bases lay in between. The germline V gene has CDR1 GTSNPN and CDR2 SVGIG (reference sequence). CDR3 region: CAWSDPVVKLTGELFF. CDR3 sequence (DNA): TGTGCCTGGAGTGACCCGGTTGTTAAACTCACCGGGGAGCTGTTTTTT.

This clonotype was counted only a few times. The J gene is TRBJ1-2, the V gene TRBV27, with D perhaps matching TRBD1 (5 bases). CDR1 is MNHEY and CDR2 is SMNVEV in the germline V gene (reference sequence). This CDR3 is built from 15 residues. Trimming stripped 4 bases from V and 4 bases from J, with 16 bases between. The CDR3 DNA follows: TGTGCCAGCAGTTACGGATCTGTGGGGCTCTATGGCTACACCTTC. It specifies CASSYGSVGLYGYTF.

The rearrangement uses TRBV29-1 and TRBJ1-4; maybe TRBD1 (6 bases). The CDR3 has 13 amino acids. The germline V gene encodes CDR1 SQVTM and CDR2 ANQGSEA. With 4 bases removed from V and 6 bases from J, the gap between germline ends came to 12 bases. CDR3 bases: TGCAGCGTTGTTGGACAGAACTATGAAAAACTGTTTTTT. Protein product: CSVVGQNYEKLFF. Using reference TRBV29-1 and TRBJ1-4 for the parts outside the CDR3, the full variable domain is SAVISQKPSRDICQRGTSLTIQCQVDSQVTMMFWYRQQPGQSLTLIATANQGSEATYESGFVIDKFPISRPNLTFSTLTVSNMSPEDSSIYLCSVVGQNYEKLFFGSGTQLSVL.

The CDR3 DNA is TGTGCCAGCAGTACCAACAGGGGAAACACTGAAGCTTTCTTT. Translating it yields CASSTNRGNTEAFF. J is TRBJ1-1 and V is TRBV6-6; 7 bases agree with TRBD1. CDR3 length: 14 amino acids. The germline CDR1 and CDR2 sequences are MNHNY and SVGAGI (reference sequence). Trimming removed 5 bases from V and 2 bases from J; junction bases left unmatched: 5.

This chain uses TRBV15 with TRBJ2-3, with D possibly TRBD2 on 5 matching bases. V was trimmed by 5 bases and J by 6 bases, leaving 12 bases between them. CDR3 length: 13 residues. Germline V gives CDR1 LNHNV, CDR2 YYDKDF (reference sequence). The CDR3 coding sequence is TGTGCCACCAGCGGACGGACGGGGGATACGCAGTATTTT. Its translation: CATSGRTGDTQYF.

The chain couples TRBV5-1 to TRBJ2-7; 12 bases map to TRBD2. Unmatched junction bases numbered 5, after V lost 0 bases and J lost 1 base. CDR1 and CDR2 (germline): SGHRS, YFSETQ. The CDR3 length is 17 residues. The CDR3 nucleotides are TGCGCCAGCAGCTTGGAAGCGCTAGCGGGAGGGTCCTACGAGCAGTACTTC. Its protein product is CASSLEALAGGSYEQYF.

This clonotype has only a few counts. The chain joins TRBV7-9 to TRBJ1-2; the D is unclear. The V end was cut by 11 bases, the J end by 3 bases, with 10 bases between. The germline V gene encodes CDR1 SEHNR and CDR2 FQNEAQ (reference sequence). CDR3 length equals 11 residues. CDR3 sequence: CAVSRDYGYTF. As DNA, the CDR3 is TGTGCCGTCAGCCGGGACTATGGCTACACCTTC.

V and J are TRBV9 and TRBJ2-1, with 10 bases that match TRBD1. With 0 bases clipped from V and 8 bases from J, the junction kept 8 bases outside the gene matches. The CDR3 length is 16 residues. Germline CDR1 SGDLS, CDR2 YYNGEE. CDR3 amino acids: CASSVVGTGVSDEQFF. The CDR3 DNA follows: TGTGCCAGCAGCGTAGTAGGGACAGGGGTTTCTGATGAGCAGTTCTTC.

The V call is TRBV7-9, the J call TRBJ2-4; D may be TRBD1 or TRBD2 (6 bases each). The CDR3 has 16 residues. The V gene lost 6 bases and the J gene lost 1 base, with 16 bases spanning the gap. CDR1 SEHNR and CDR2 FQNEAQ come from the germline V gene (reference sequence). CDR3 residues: CASSSGGSLAKNIQYF. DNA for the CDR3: TGTGCCAGCAGTTCCGGGGGCTCGCTGGCCAAAAACATTCAGTACTTC. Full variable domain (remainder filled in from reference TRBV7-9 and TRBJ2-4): DTGVSQNPRHKITKRGQNVTFRCDPISEHNRLYWYRQTLGQGPEFLTYFQNEAQLEKSRLLSDRFSAERPKGSFSTLEIQRTEQGDSAMYLCASSSGGSLAKNIQYFGAGTRLSVL.

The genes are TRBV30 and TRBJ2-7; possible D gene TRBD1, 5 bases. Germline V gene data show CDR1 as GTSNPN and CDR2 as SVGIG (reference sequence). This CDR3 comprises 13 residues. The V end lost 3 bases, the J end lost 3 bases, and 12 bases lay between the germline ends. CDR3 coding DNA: TGTGCCTGGAGGCATAAAGGGGTCTACGAGCAGTACTTC. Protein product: CAWRHKGVYEQYF.

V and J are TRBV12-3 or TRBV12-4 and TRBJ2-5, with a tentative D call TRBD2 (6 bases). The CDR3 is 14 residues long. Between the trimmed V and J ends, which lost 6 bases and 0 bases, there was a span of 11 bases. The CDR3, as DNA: TGTGCCAGCAGGGGGGGTTTGTACCAAGAGACCCAGTACTTC. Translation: CASRGGLYQETQYF.

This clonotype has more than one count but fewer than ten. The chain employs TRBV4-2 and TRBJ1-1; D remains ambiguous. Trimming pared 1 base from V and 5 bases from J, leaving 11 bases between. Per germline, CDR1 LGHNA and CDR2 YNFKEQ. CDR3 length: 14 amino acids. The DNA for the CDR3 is TGTGCCAGCAGCCAAGGCGTAACACGGACTGAAGCTTTCTTT. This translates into CASSQGVTRTEAFF.

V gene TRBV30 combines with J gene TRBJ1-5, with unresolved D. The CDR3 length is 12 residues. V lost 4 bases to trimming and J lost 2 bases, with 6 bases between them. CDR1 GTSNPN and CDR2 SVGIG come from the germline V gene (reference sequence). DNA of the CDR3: TGTGCCTGGACCCAGGGCAATCAGCCCCAGCATTTT. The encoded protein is CAWTQGNQPQHF.

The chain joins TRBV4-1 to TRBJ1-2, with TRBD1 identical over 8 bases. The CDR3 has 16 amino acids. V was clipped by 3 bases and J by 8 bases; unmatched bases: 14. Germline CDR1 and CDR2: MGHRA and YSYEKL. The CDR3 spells CASSQGQLGTGVGYTF. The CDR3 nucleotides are TGCGCCAGCAGCCAGGGGCAGTTAGGGACAGGAGTCGGCTACACCTTC.

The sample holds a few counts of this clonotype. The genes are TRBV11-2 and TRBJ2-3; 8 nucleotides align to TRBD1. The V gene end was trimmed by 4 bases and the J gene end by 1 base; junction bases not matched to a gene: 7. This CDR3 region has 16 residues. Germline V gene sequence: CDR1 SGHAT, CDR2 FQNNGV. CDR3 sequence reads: CASSSGQGRGTDTQYF. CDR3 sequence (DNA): TGTGCCAGCAGCTCCGGACAGGGTCGTGGCACAGATACGCAGTATTTT.

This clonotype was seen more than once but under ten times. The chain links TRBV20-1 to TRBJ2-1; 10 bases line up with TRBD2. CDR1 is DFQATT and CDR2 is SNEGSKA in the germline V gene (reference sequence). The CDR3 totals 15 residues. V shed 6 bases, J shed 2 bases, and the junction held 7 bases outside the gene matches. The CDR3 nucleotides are TGCAGTGCCCGGGGGAGCGGGAGGGCCTACAATGAGCAGTTCTTC. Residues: CSARGSGRAYNEQFF.

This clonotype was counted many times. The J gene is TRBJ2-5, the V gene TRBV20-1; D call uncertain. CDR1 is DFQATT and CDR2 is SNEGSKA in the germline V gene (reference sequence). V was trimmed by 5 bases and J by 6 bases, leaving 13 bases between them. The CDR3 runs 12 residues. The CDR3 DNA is TGCAGTGCTCCTGGGGTCTCGAAGACCCAGTACTTC. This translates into CSAPGVSKTQYF.

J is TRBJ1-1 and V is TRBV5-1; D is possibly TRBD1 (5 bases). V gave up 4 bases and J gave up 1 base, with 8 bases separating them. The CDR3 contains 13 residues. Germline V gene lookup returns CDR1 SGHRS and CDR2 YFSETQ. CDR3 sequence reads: CASSTGQNTEAFF. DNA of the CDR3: TGCGCCAGCAGCACAGGACAGAACACTGAAGCTTTCTTT.

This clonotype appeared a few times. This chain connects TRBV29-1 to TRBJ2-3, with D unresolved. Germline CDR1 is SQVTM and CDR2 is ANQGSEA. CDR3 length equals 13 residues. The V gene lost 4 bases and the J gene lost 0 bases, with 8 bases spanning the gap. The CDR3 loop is CSVVRQSTDTQYF. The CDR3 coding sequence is TGCAGCGTTGTTAGGCAGAGCACAGATACGCAGTATTTT.

CDR3 region: CASSSHRNNAYEQYF. The CDR3 bases are TGTGCCAGCAGTTCCCACAGGAATAACGCCTACGAGCAGTACTTC. The V gene is TRBV6-2 or TRBV6-3, the J gene TRBJ2-7; possible D gene TRBD1, 5 bases. This CDR3 region has 15 residues. The V end was cut by 4 bases, the J end by 2 bases, with 15 bases between. The germline V gene has CDR1 MNHEY and CDR2 SVGEGT.

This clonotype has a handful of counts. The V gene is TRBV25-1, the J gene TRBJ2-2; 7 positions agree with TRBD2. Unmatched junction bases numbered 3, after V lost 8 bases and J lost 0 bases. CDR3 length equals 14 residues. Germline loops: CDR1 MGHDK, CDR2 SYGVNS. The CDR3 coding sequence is TGTGCCAGCTGCAGCGGGGCGAACACCGGGGAGCTGTTTTTT. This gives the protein CASCSGANTGELFF.

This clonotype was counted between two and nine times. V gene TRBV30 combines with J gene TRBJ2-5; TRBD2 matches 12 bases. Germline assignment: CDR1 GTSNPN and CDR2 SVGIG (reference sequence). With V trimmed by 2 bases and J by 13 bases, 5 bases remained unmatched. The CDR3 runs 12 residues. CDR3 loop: CAWSRASGGAYF. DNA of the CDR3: TGTGCCTGGAGTAGGGCTAGCGGGGGGGCGTACTTC.

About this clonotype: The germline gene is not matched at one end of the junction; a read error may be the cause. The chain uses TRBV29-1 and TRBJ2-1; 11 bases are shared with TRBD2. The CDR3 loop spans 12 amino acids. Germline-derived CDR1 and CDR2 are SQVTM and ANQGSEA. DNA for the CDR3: TGCAGCGTTCAACGACTAGCGGGGCCCCATGTCTTC. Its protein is CSVQRLAGPHVF.